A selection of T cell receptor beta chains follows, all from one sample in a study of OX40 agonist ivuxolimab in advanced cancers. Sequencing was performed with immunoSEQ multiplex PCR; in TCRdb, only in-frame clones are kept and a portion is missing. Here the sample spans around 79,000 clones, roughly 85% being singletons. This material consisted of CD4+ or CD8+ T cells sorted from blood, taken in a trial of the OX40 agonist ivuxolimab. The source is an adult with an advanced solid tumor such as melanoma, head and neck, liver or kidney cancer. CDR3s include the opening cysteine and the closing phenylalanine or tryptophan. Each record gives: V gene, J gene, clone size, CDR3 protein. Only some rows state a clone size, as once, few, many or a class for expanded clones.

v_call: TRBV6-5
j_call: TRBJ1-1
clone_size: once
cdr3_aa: CASSGTGGRNTEAFF

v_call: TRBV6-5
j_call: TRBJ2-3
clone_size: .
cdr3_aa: CASSPLPTDTQYF

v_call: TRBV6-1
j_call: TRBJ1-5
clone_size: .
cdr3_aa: CASSVLQGKSNQPQHF

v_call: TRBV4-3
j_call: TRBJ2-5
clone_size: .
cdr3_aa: CASSQDPDTRGTQYF

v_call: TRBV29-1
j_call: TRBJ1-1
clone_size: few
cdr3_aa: CSVRTQNTEAFF

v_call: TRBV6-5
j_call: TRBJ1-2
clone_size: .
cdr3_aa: CASSYGQGIYGYTF

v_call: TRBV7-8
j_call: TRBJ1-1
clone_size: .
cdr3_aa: CASSPIGTVNTEAFF

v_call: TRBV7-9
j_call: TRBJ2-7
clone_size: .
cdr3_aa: CASSGYSSYEQYF

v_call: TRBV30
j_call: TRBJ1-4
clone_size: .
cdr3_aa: CAWRGWSNEKLFF

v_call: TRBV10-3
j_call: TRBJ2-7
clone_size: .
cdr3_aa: CAISRTAYEQYF

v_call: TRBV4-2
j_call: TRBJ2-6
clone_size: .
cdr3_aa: CASSQSLSSGANVLTF

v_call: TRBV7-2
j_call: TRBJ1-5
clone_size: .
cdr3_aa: CASSLVTDSNQPQHF

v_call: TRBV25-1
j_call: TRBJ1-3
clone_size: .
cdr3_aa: CASSGEGVQKLGNTIYF

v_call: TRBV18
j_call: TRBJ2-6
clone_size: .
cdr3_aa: CASSPSGTQPGGANVLTF

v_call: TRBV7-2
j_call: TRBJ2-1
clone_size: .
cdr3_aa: CASSTGTGDSYNEQFF

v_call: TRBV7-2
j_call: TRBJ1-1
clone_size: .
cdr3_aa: CASSITGFSMNTEAFF

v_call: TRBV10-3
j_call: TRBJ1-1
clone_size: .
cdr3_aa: CAISGNPRGGRDTEAFF

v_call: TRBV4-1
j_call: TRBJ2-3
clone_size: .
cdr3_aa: CASSQGTATDTQYF

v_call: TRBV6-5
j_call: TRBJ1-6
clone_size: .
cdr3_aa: CASAGSYGNSPLHF

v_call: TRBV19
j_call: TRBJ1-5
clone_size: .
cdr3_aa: CASRDSEVGNQPQHF

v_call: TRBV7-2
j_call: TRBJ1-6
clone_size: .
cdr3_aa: CASSPGLLRGQSPLHF

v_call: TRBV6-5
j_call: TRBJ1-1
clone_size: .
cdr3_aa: CASSYSTGLDTEAFF

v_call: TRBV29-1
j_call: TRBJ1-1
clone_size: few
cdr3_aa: CSVAENTEAFF

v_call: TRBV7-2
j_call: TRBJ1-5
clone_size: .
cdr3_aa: CASSLEYPGRQPQHF